This is a list of T cell receptor beta chains from one sample in a study of cytomegalovirus exposure and HLA in healthy donors. Assay: immunoSEQ multiplex PCR; the TCRdb copy retains only in-frame clones and omits some. The repertoire holds around 160,000 clones, with less than 95% as singletons. The source material was PBMCs. All receptors come from a young woman in good health and CMV-seropositive. The CDR3 runs from the conserved cysteine through the conserved F or W. A D gene is named only where the DNA matches it firmly. The size of a clone is reported for some rows only, either as once, few or many, or as a class for expanded clones.

v_gene: TRBV5-6
j_gene: TRBJ1-4
d_gene: TRBD1
abundance: .
CDR3nt: TGTGCCAGCAGCGTTTGGACAGGGGAGACAACTAATGAAAAACTGTTTTTT
CDR3aa: CASSVWTGETTNEKLFF

v_gene: TRBV14
j_gene: TRBJ2-5
d_gene: TRBD2
abundance: .
CDR3nt: TGTGCCAGCAGCCAAGGACTAGCGGGAGGGAAACAAGAGACCCAGTACTTC
CDR3aa: CASSQGLAGGKQETQYF

v_gene: TRBV18
j_gene: TRBJ2-2
d_gene: TRBD1
abundance: once
CDR3nt: TGTGCCAGCTCACAGGGACAGGGAAACACCGGGGAGCTGTTTTTT
CDR3aa: CASSQGQGNTGELFF

v_gene: TRBV2
j_gene: TRBJ2-7
d_gene: .
abundance: few
CDR3nt: TGTGCCAGCAGTGAAGTGCTCAGGGCCGACGAGCAGTACTTC
CDR3aa: CASSEVLRADEQYF

v_gene: TRBV5-8
j_gene: TRBJ2-7
d_gene: .
abundance: .
CDR3nt: TGTGCCAGCAGCCTCGGGCAGGCAAGGGGCTACGAGCAGTACTTC
CDR3aa: CASSLGQARGYEQYF

v_gene: TRBV7-9
j_gene: TRBJ1-4
d_gene: .
abundance: .
CDR3nt: TGTGCCAGCAGCTCCCTGGGCTTTAATGAAAAACTGTTTTTT
CDR3aa: CASSSLGFNEKLFF

v_gene: TRBV6-1
j_gene: TRBJ2-3
d_gene: TRBD1
abundance: .
CDR3nt: TGTGCCAGCGCTCCGGGACAGGGGGGTGCAGATACGCAGTATTTT
CDR3aa: CASAPGQGGADTQYF

v_gene: TRBV4-2
j_gene: TRBJ2-7
d_gene: .
abundance: .
CDR3nt: TGTGCCAGCAGCCAACATGAGACGGGGTCCTACGAGCAGTACTTC
CDR3aa: CASSQHETGSYEQYF

v_gene: TRBV27
j_gene: TRBJ1-5
d_gene: .
abundance: few
CDR3nt: TGTGCCAGCAGTTTATCCGGGGGGCCCCAGCCCCAGCATTTT
CDR3aa: CASSLSGGPQPQHF

v_gene: TRBV9
j_gene: TRBJ2-6
d_gene: .
abundance: .
CDR3nt: TGTGCCAGCAGCGTCCCAGGGTCTCGCTCTGGGGCCAACGTCCTGACTTTC
CDR3aa: CASSVPGSRSGANVLTF

v_gene: TRBV5-1
j_gene: TRBJ2-1
d_gene: TRBD1
abundance: .
CDR3nt: TGCGCCAGCAGCAGAAGACAGGGGACCACCTACAATGAGCAGTTCTTC
CDR3aa: CASSRRQGTTYNEQFF

v_gene: TRBV2
j_gene: TRBJ2-1
d_gene: TRBD2
abundance: .
CDR3nt: TGTGCCAGCAGTGAGATACTCGTAGCGGGGAACTCCTACAATGAGCAGTTCTTC
CDR3aa: CASSEILVAGNSYNEQFF

v_gene: TRBV6-5
j_gene: TRBJ1-1
d_gene: TRBD1
abundance: .
CDR3nt: TGTGCCAGCAGCCCGGACAGGGGCGGGTACACTGAAGCTTTCTTT
CDR3aa: CASSPDRGGYTEAFF

v_gene: TRBV6-5
j_gene: TRBJ2-7
d_gene: TRBD1
abundance: .
CDR3nt: TGTGCCAGCAGTTACACGACAGGGGCCTACGAGCAGTACTTC
CDR3aa: CASSYTTGAYEQYF

v_gene: TRBV7-8
j_gene: TRBJ2-7
d_gene: TRBD1
abundance: .
CDR3nt: TGTGCCAGCAGCTCCACGAGACAGGGGGAAAACGAGCAGTACTTC
CDR3aa: CASSSTRQGENEQYF

v_gene: TRBV2
j_gene: TRBJ1-6
d_gene: .
abundance: few
CDR3nt: TGTGCCAGCAGTGTGGGGCAGGGAGGAGGTTCACCCCTCCACTTT
CDR3aa: CASSVGQGGGSPLHF